These 25 T cell receptor beta chains came from one sample sequenced in a study of T-cell reconstitution after alpha-beta-depleted transplantation in children. Unique molecular identifiers were used in preparing the TCRbeta library. TCRdb analysed the PCR reads with MiXCR anew, one entry per CDR3 protein. The table lists about 260,000 distinct CDR3 sequences, roughly 8.2% of them singletons. The sample in question was PBMCs, mostly from graft donor cells, obtained 180 days after TCRalphabeta/CD19-depleted stem cell transplant. These receptors originate from a male patient younger than 18 who had a stem cell transplant for acute lymphoblastic leukemia, so the T cells may come from the graft donor.

This rearrangement joins TRBV25-1 to TRBJ2-7; D might be TRBD1 (6 bases). V lost 3 bases and J 0 bases, leaving 18 bases between the germline ends. The CDR3 has 17 residues. The germline V gene encodes CDR1 MGHDK and CDR2 SYGVNS. The CDR3 loop reads CASSDQGNRAGSYEQYF. CDR3 bases: TGTGCCAGCAGTGATCAGGGTAACAGGGCGGGCTCCTACGAGCAGTACTTC.

This chain joins TRBV5-1 and TRBJ2-6, with 7 bases fitting TRBD2. The CDR3 consists of 18 residues. Trimming at V came to 3 bases and at J to 0 bases, leaving 9 bases not matched to a gene. CDR1 SGHRS and CDR2 YFSETQ come from the germline V gene. DNA of the CDR3: TGCGCCAGCAGCTGGGGGGGGGGAGCCCCCTCTGGGGCCAACGTCCTGACTTTC. Translation gives CASSWGGGAPSGANVLTF.

This clonotype was seen repeatedly, ten times or more. The chain uses TRBV6-5 and TRBJ2-7, with D perhaps TRBD1 (6 bases). This CDR3 spans 12 amino acids. Germline V lookup: CDR1 MNHEY, CDR2 SVGAGI. With 6 bases removed from V and 7 bases from J, the gap between germline ends came to 13 bases. As DNA, the CDR3 is TGTGCCAGCAGCGACAGGTCTGGGGAGCAGTACTTC. This codes for CASSDRSGEQYF.

This clonotype was recorded many times. This rearrangement joins TRBV3-1 to TRBJ1-4, with TRBD1 identical over 9 bases. CDR3 length: 17 amino acids. The V gene's germline CDR1 is LGHDT and CDR2 YNNKEL (reference sequence). Trimming removed 4 bases from V and 2 bases from J; junction bases left unmatched: 8. CDR3 nucleotide sequence: TGTGCCAGCAGCCGGGGGACAGGGCTGGCGACTAATGAAAAACTGTTTTTT. Amino acid sequence: CASSRGTGLATNEKLFF.

This clonotype occurred many times. The rearrangement joins TRBV9 to TRBJ2-3; 7 nucleotides line up with TRBD1. CDR3 length: 16 residues. Germline CDR1 is SGDLS and CDR2 is YYNGEE. The V gene end was trimmed by 0 bases and the J gene end by 7 bases; junction bases not matched to a gene: 11. CDR3 region: CASSVELLGQTNTQYF. CDR3 DNA: TGTGCCAGCAGCGTAGAACTCCTGGGACAGACAAATACGCAGTATTTT.

There are many counts of this clonotype. The CDR3 sequence is CASSLGAFHTSSYNEQFF. DNA of the CDR3: TGTGCCAGCAGCCTTGGGGCCTTTCACACCAGCTCCTACAATGAGCAGTTCTTC. The V gene is TRBV7-8, the J gene TRBJ2-1, with D possibly being TRBD1 (5 bases). The length of the CDR3 is 18 residues. V gave up 5 bases and J gave up 0 bases, with 20 bases separating them. Germline loops: CDR1 SGHVS, CDR2 FQNEAQ.

This clonotype showed up many times. The rearrangement links TRBV5-1 to TRBJ2-7; weak D call: TRBD1 (5 bases). V was shortened by 4 bases and J by 3 bases, with 14 bases between the two germline ends. This CDR3 spans 14 amino acids. From germline, CDR1 is SGHRS and CDR2 YFSETQ. CDR3 sequence (DNA): TGCGCCAGCAGCCAGCAGGGCCCCCACTACGAGCAGTACTTC. It specifies CASSQQGPHYEQYF. Full variable domain (rest looked up from reference TRBV5-1 and TRBJ2-7): KAGVTQTPRYLIKTRGQQVTLSCSPISGHRSVSWYQQTPGQGLQFLFEYFSETQRNKGNFPGRFSGRQFSNSRSEMNVSTLELGDSALYLCASSQQGPHYEQYFGPGTRLTVT.

The sample holds many counts of this clonotype. The chain recombines TRBV9 with TRBJ2-2; no reliable D call. Germline lookup yields CDR1 SGDLS and CDR2 YYNGEE. Trimming took off 2 bases at V and 0 bases at J, with 8 bases between the two ends. CDR3 size: 15 residues. In nucleotides, the CDR3 is TGTGCCAGCAGCGTTGACATTCCGAACACCGGGGAGCTGTTTTTT. Encoded protein: CASSVDIPNTGELFF.

This clonotype appeared many times. V and J are TRBV5-1 and TRBJ2-3, with 8 bases fitting TRBD1. This CDR3 has 17 residues. With 7 bases clipped from V and 2 bases from J, the junction kept 15 bases outside the gene matches. Looked up from germline, CDR1 is SGHRS and CDR2 is YFSETQ. The CDR3 spells CASAEGPFRGHTDTQYF. As DNA, the CDR3 is TGCGCCAGCGCTGAGGGTCCTTTCAGGGGGCACACAGATACGCAGTATTTT.

This clonotype was seen ten or more times. The chain couples TRBV18 to TRBJ2-5, with D maybe TRBD1 (6 bases). Germline CDR1 KGHSH, CDR2 LQKENI. The V end lost 3 bases, the J end lost 1 base, and 9 bases lay between the germline ends. The CDR3 is made up of 14 amino acids. CDR3 amino acids: CASSPKTGQETQYF. The CDR3 DNA follows: TGTGCCAGCTCACCTAAGACAGGCCAAGAGACCCAGTACTTC.

This clonotype was counted many times. The chain couples TRBV6-5 to TRBJ1-3; a possible D gene is TRBD1 (6 bases). The CDR3 runs 16 residues. CDR1 is MNHEY, CDR2 SVGAGI, per germline. Trimming pared 2 bases from V and 0 bases from J, leaving 11 bases between. The CDR3: CASSYGTFYSGNTIYF. In DNA, the CDR3 is TGTGCCAGCAGTTACGGGACATTCTACTCTGGAAACACCATATATTTT.

This clonotype was observed at least ten times. The chain recombines TRBV5-1 with TRBJ1-5, with D hard to call. The CDR3 loop spans 13 amino acids. Deletions cut 0 bases from V and 7 bases from J, with 8 bases between. Germline V CDR1 and CDR2: SGHRS, YFSETQ. In nucleotides, the CDR3 is TGCGCCAGCAGCTTGGGGATGGGGCAGCCCCAGCATTTT. Its protein is CASSLGMGQPQHF. The whole variable domain, remainder taken from reference TRBV5-1 and TRBJ1-5, is KAGVTQTPRYLIKTRGQQVTLSCSPISGHRSVSWYQQTPGQGLQFLFEYFSETQRNKGNFPGRFSGRQFSNSRSEMNVSTLELGDSALYLCASSLGMGQPQHFGDGTRLSIL.

In this sample, this clonotype turned up many times. The chain uses TRBV12-3 or TRBV12-4 and TRBJ2-7, with D possibly matching TRBD2 (5 bases). The CDR3 loop spans 13 amino acids. V shed 3 bases and J shed 1 base, with 7 bases lying between them. The CDR3 DNA sequence: TGTGCCAGCAGTTTTCCGGGATCCTACGAGCAGTACTTC. Protein: CASSFPGSYEQYF.

With regard to this clonotype: This may stem from a read error, because a much larger clone lies one nucleotide away. The chain links TRBV15 to TRBJ2-1, with D possibly being TRBD2 (6 bases). Trimming left V 0 bases short and J 0 bases short, with 18 bases between. The CDR3 consists of 19 residues. In germline, CDR1 is LNHNV, CDR2 YYDKDF (reference sequence). As DNA, the CDR3 is TGTGCCACCAGCAGAGATCCCTTAGCGGTGTTTAGCTCCTACAATGAGCAGTTCTTC. This encodes CATSRDPLAVFSSYNEQFF.

This CDR3 is CALLAGGRRTGELFF. In DNA form, the CDR3 reads TGTGCCCTTCTTGCTGGGGGGAGAAGAACCGGGGAGCTGTTTTTT. The J gene is TRBJ2-2, the V gene TRBV2, with D tentatively TRBD2 (6 bases). Germline assignment: CDR1 SNHLY and CDR2 FYNNEI. Trimming cost V 11 bases and J 5 bases, with 21 bases left between them. This CDR3 has 15 amino acids.

The table lists this clonotype with many counts. This chain links TRBV5-1 with TRBJ1-2, with 7 bases that match TRBD1. In germline, CDR1 is SGHRS, CDR2 YFSETQ. Trimming removed 4 bases from V and 7 bases from J; junction bases left unmatched: 10. This CDR3 is 14 amino acids long. The CDR3 spells CASSPYRGDFGYTF. The CDR3 DNA follows: TGCGCCAGCAGCCCCTACAGGGGCGACTTTGGCTACACCTTC.

This clonotype has just a few counts. The V and J genes are TRBV7-2 and TRBJ1-5; D may be TRBD1 (5 bases). The CDR3 is 15 amino acids. Trimming left V 2 bases short and J 5 bases short, with 13 bases between. The germline V gene has CDR1 SGHTA and CDR2 FQGNSA. The CDR3 coding sequence is TGTGCCAGCAGCTTATGGTCGGGCAGGGATCAGCCCCAGCATTTT. Translating it yields CASSLWSGRDQPQHF.

This clonotype occurred many times. The chain links TRBV4-3 to TRBJ2-1, with TRBD2 matching over 10 bases. The CDR3 runs 16 residues. J gave up 5 bases and V 1 base, and 5 bases lay outside the gene matches. The V gene's germline CDR1 is LGHNA and CDR2 YSLEER. In nucleotides, the CDR3 is TGCGCCAGCAGCCAAGGAAGCGGGGGGGCCGACAATGAGCAGTTCTTC. Translation: CASSQGSGGADNEQFF.

The table lists this clonotype with many counts. The chain recombines TRBV20-1 with TRBJ2-4, with D unresolved. Per the germline V gene, CDR1 is DFQATT and CDR2 is SNEGSKA (reference sequence). With 6 bases removed from V and 0 bases from J, the gap between germline ends came to 15 bases. This CDR3 is built from 15 residues. The CDR3 here is CSASKIPEAKNIQYF. The CDR3 coding sequence is TGCAGTGCCTCGAAGATACCTGAAGCCAAAAACATTCAGTACTTC.

This clonotype has a count of ten or more. The V and J genes are TRBV14 and TRBJ2-2; 9 bases align to TRBD2. The CDR3 consists of 16 residues. Germline assignment: CDR1 SGHDN and CDR2 FVKESK. V gave up 4 bases and J gave up 3 bases; unmatched junction bases: 6. CDR3 protein: CASSPRGRAYTGELFF. DNA for the CDR3: TGTGCCAGCAGCCCCCGCGGGAGGGCCTACACCGGGGAGCTGTTTTTT.

In this sample, this clonotype turned up many times. The chain has TRBV10-3 and TRBJ1-2; TRBD1 aligns across 8 bases. The J segment lost 6 bases and the V segment lost 3 bases, leaving 9 bases of the junction unmatched. The CDR3 sequence is 15 residues long. The germline V gene has CDR1 ENHRY and CDR2 SYGVKD. This CDR3 is CAISDGGRGQDGYTF. The CDR3 region has the DNA TGTGCCATCAGTGATGGGGGCAGGGGGCAAGATGGCTACACCTTC.

This clonotype has at least ten counts. The CDR3 spells CSVASSGDEQFF. Here the CDR3 DNA reads TGCAGCGTAGCATCCTCGGGCGATGAGCAGTTCTTC. This chain joins TRBV29-1 and TRBJ2-1; D is undetermined. CDR1 and CDR2 (germline): SQVTM, ANQGSEA. The CDR3 contains 12 residues. With 6 bases removed from V and 8 bases from J, the gap between germline ends came to 14 bases.

This clonotype was detected ten times or more. V and J are TRBV9 and TRBJ1-5, with D uncertain. The CDR3 is made up of 15 amino acids. Germline V gene lookup returns CDR1 SGDLS and CDR2 YYNGEE. The ends were cut back, 0 bases at V and 2 bases at J, with 9 bases in the middle. The CDR3 region is CASSVGLEGNQPQHF. The CDR3 bases are TGTGCCAGCAGCGTAGGGTTAGAGGGCAATCAGCCCCAGCATTTT.

This clonotype was counted at least ten times. The rearrangement links TRBV12-3 or TRBV12-4 to TRBJ2-1; D is ambiguous. The CDR3 is 15 amino acids. Trimming cost V 6 bases and J 6 bases, with 18 bases left between them. CDR3 coding DNA: TGTGCCAGCAGCAGGAACAGTAACCTTATCAATGAGCAGTTCTTC. It is translated as CASSRNSNLINEQFF.

This clonotype appeared many times. The V and J genes are TRBV7-9 and TRBJ2-7; 9 nucleotides match TRBD2. J lost 7 bases, V lost 5 bases, and 15 bases had no gene match. The CDR3 spans 16 residues. Germline CDR1 is SEHNR and CDR2 is FQNEAQ (reference sequence). The CDR3 DNA sequence: TGTGCCAGCAGCACCACCTCGGGACTAGCCGTAGTTGAGCAGTACTTC. This gives the protein CASSTTSGLAVVEQYF.